This TCR beta chain was recovered during a study of vaccination and CD4 T cells after COVID-19 (dated by TCRdb to the early 2020s). Study-level background: SARS-CoV-2 positivity had been established in the convalescent patients by nasal swab PCR, and mild disease was recorded in roughly 10 of these patients and severe disease in one. The convalescent cohort included six males and four females, with two Hispanic individuals, seven Caucasians, two Asians and one multiracial person. Participants received two doses of either the Pfizer-BioNTech BNT162b2 vaccine (n=8) or the Moderna mRNA-1273 vaccine (n=2). Post-COVID blood samples from convalescent patients were collected a median of around 100 days after diagnosis, with a range of about 35 to 180 days. The time from the second vaccine dose to post-vaccine blood sampling had a median of around 72 days and ranged from 14 to 241 days. Culture stimuli were overlapping spike peptide pools from SARS-CoV-2 and from the common cold coronaviruses HCoV-NL63, HCoV-OC43 and HCoV-229E. Control cultures received a CEFX viral epitope pool as the positive control, an HIV-1 Nef peptide pool as the negative control, or no peptide. In around ten COVID-19 convalescent patients and 4 infection-naive healthy vaccine recipients, the spike-specific CD4+ TCR repertoire before mRNA vaccination was compared with the repertoire after mRNA vaccination.

Summary of the overall study and its limitations: In convalescent patients, a median approximately 86% of post-vaccine SARS-CoV-2-reactive clones were detected only after vaccination, suggesting vaccine-specific priming. Only a relatively small number of convalescent patients were included in the study, and early timepoints following natural infection were not analyzed. Although the median number of SARS-CoV-2-reactive clonotypes went up from 20 to 25 after infection to roughly 40 after vaccination, the increase was not significant. Of the vaccine-specific clones in convalescent patients, 304 of 307, or nearly all, reacted only to SARS-CoV-2 spike and did not cross-react with common cold coronaviruses.

The CDR3, cysteine through phenylalanine, is 14 amino acids long. Only CDR3 DNA remains: 42 bases, in frame from the first base. The CDR1 and CDR2 encoded by the germline V gene are MNHNS and SASEGT. The junction shows trimming of 10 bases on V and 2 bases on J, plus 17 bases between the germline ends. Libraries were prepared through PCR. At the Johns Hopkins FTIC core, DNA from the cultured CD4+ T cells underwent TCR sequencing with the Oncomine TCR Beta short-read assay. Genomic DNA was extracted from the cultured CD4+ T cells with the QIAamp micro DNA kit. The Oncomine TCR Beta libraries from cultured CD4+ T cells were pooled using unique dual indexes and then sequenced on an Illumina iSeq 100. The original pipeline was this. Non-productive sequences were removed, and CDR3s that did not start with C, did not end with F or W, or were shorter than 7 amino acids were discarded. The MANAFEST web application was used to identify antigen-specific clonotypes by comparing peptide-stimulated wells against reference wells and other culture wells. For a clone to be called positive, the clone needed an FDR below 0.05, an odds ratio above 5, and a productive frequency above 0.1% in at least two of three replicate wells. Clonotypes that were significantly expanded in both SARS-CoV-2 spike wells and at least one common cold coronavirus spike condition were defined as cross-reactive. Levenshtein distances (stringdist) and unrooted phylogenetic trees (ape) in R version 3.6.1 were used to assess CDR3 homology. TCRdb's own reprocessing of the public reads used fastp at Q25 and MiXCR and kept productive beta chains. One record per CDR3 amino acid sequence lists the most common genes and DNA. TCRdb, not the original authors, processed these V and J calls. A total of 15,000 or so distinct CDR3 sequences appear in this sample, approximately 70% of them only once. The ten largest account for about a sixth of the sample.

Turning to this clonotype: It has no known antigen specificity. No clone much larger than this one lies a single base away; base qualities are absent.

In light of the paper, this sample's treatment or condition label describes: approximately nine-day PBMC culture with coronavirus spike peptide pools or control peptides (ViraFEST assay). The ViraFEST assay was used in the study, in which antigen-specific T cells were expanded with peptide pools and expanded clonotypes were subsequently identified by TCR sequencing. Positive SARS-CoV-2 PCR tests in the convalescent patients dated from March to December 2020, before Alpha, Beta and Delta variants emerged in the United States. Each well held two million PBMCs cultured with roughly 10 ug/ml peptide pools in IMDM containing roughly 5% human AB serum and 9 to 10 IU/ml IL-2. On days 3 and 7, half of the culture medium was replaced with fresh IL-2-containing medium. After less than twelve days of culture, CD4+ T cells were isolated by negative selection with the EasySep CD4+ T cell isolation kit. PBMCs were separated from whole blood using Ficoll-Paque Plus gradient centrifugation and then either used fresh or cryopreserved at -140C. Culture conditions were generally each tested in triplicate wells.

The chain is made from TRBV6-1 and TRBJ1-1; the D gene cannot be resolved reliably. This TCR came from a human donor who had recovered from COVID-19. Material for sequencing was CD4+ T cells from blood, cultured in vitro. The DNA is as follows: TGTGCCACCCGGAGGATTGAGGGAAACACTGAAGCTTTCTTT. The encoded protein is CATRRIEGNTEAFF.